The rows below give T cell receptor beta chains drawn from one sample of a study of cytomegalovirus exposure and HLA in healthy donors. Measured with immunoSEQ multiplex PCR; TCRdb has only the in-frame clones, and not every one. The table shows about 160,000 clones, with around four fifths occurring only once. Sequencing input: PBMCs. These receptors were taken from a female donor in good health and CMV-seronegative. The CDR3 runs from the conserved cysteine through the conserved F or W. The D gene is left open where the match is weak. Clone sizes are given selectively: once, few, many, or a class where the clone is expanded.

TRBV6-1	TRBJ2-5	-	-	TGTGCCAGCAGTGGGCACCTAGGGAGGGAGACCCAGTACTTC	CASSGHLGRETQYF
TRBV19	TRBJ1-2	few	-	TGTGCCAGTAGTATAGGGTACAGGGATGTTGGCTACACCTTC	CASSIGYRDVGYTF
TRBV5-1	TRBJ1-5	-	TRBD1	TGCGCCAGCAGCCGCACAGGGGGCACGCAACAGCCCCAGCATTTT	CASSRTGGTQQPQHF
TRBV7-9	TRBJ2-3	-	-	TGTGCCAGCAGCTTAGGACAGCCAGATACGCAGTATTTT	CASSLGQPDTQYF
TRBV5-1	TRBJ1-4	-	-	TGCGCCAGCAGCTTGGAGGCAGGGTATGAAAAACTGTTTTTT	CASSLEAGYEKLFF
TRBV2	TRBJ2-5	-	-	TGTGCCAGCAGTGAAGCAGGAGGACTGGTAGAGACCCAGTACTTC	CASSEAGGLVETQYF
TRBV27	TRBJ2-6	-	-	TGTGCCAGCAGTTTAAAATTTTCGGTAGGGATCTCTGGGGCCAACGGCCTGACTTTC	CASSLKFSVGISGANGLTF
TRBV2	TRBJ2-7	-	TRBD1	TGTGCCAGCAGTGAGCAGGGGGTCACCGCTAGTGAGCAGTACTTC	CASSEQGVTASEQYF
TRBV30	TRBJ2-7	once	-	TGTGCCTGGAGTCGGGGCAGGGGGGACGAGCAGTACTTC	CAWSRGRGDEQYF
TRBV7-3	TRBJ2-1	medium-sized	-	TGTGCCAGCAGCTCCTCAGCTAGCTCCTACAATGAGCAGTTCTTC	CASSSSASSYNEQFF
TRBV27	TRBJ2-3	-	-	TGTGCCAGCAGTTCTCTACAGGGTTCGCAGTATTTT	CASSSLQGSQYF
TRBV27	TRBJ2-1	-	TRBD2	TGTGCCAGCAGTTCGGGACTAGCGTTGGATGAGCAGTTCTTC	CASSSGLALDEQFF
TRBV11-2	TRBJ2-7	once	TRBD2	TGTGCCAGCAGCTTAGGACTAGCGGGAGACTACGAGCAGTACTTC	CASSLGLAGDYEQYF
TRBV11-2	TRBJ2-3	-	TRBD2	TGTGCCAGCAGCTTAGCTAGCGGGGGGAGCACAGATACGCAGTATTTT	CASSLASGGSTDTQYF
TRBV5-4	TRBJ1-1	once	-	TGTGCCAGCAGCTTGGAGGGGTGGACTGAAGCTTTCTTT	CASSLEGWTEAFF
TRBV4-2	TRBJ1-4	-	-	TGTGCCAGCAGCTCTGGGACCGGGGGAGAAAAACTGTTTTTT	CASSSGTGGEKLFF
TRBV19	TRBJ1-5	once	-	TGTGCCAGTACCAGGGGAAGGTCCGGCCAGCCCCAGCATTTT	CASTRGRSGQPQHF
TRBV29-1	TRBJ2-7	-	-	TGCAGCGTCAACCAGGGGGGCTACGAGCAGTACTTC	CSVNQGGYEQYF
TRBV6-6	TRBJ2-7	once	-	TGTGCCAGCAGATCCCATACTAGCTCCGGCTCCTACGAGCAGTACTTC	CASRSHTSSGSYEQYF
TRBV5-6	TRBJ1-1	few	-	TGTGCCAGCAGCCCAGTATTCAGCACTGAAGCTTTCTTT	CASSPVFSTEAFF